These 13 T cell receptor beta chains were all obtained from the same sample, sequenced in a study of blood T cell repertoires in COVID-19. The assay was immunoSEQ multiplex PCR, and TCRdb's table has in-frame clones only and misses some. The sample includes approximately 200,000 clones, 80% to 90% seen only once; the top ten take 1.4% to 1.5%. The sample comprised peripheral blood. These receptors were collected from a man aged 18 to 29 with active or convalescent COVID-19.

The count of this clone is one. This chain connects TRBV25-1 to TRBJ2-2; possible D gene TRBD1, 6 bases. The CDR3 length is 17 residues. Germline CDR1 and CDR2: MGHDK and SYGVNS. Trimming left V 4 bases short and J 0 bases short, with 15 bases between. CDR3 sequence: CASSGQGHLTNTGELFF. The CDR3 DNA follows: TGTGCCAGCAGTGGCCAGGGACACCTTACGAACACCGGGGAGCTGTTTTTT.

The chain links TRBV7-9 to TRBJ2-3, with D perhaps matching TRBD2 (5 bases). V was cut by 6 bases and J by 4 bases, with 20 bases left in between. This CDR3 has 16 amino acids. The germline gives CDR1 SEHNR, CDR2 FQNEAQ (reference sequence). The CDR3: CASSFNRDPKSDTQYF. CDR3 in DNA: TGTGCCAGCAGTTTCAACCGGGATCCAAAATCAGATACGCAGTATTTT.

This rearrangement joins TRBV4-1 to TRBJ2-1; 8 nucleotides line up with TRBD2. The germline V gene encodes CDR1 MGHRA and CDR2 YSYEKL. The trim removed 5 bases at V and 5 bases at J, leaving 2 bases unmatched. CDR3 length: 13 residues. The CDR3 sequence: CASSSGRDNEQFF. The CDR3 bases are TGCGCCAGCAGCTCCGGGAGGGACAATGAGCAGTTCTTC.

The genes are TRBV24-1 and TRBJ2-7; 8 positions match TRBD1. Trimming removed 10 bases from V and 4 bases from J; junction bases left unmatched: 8. Germline CDR1 and CDR2: KGHDR and SFDVKD. The CDR3 sequence is 13 residues long. The chain's CDR3 is CATQQGVGYEQYF. DNA for the CDR3: TGTGCCACACAACAGGGGGTAGGTTACGAGCAGTACTTC.

In this sample, this clone turned up a few times. This chain links TRBV20-1 with TRBJ2-1; D possibly corresponds to TRBD2 (5 bases). V shed 3 bases and J shed 0 bases, with 9 bases lying between them. The germline V gene has CDR1 DFQATT and CDR2 SNEGSKA (reference sequence). The CDR3 consists of 14 residues. This CDR3 reads CSASLAGSYNEQFF. DNA of the CDR3: TGCAGTGCTAGTCTAGCTGGCTCCTACAATGAGCAGTTCTTC.

The CDR3 sequence is CASSPSGSGADTQYF. In DNA form, the CDR3 reads TGCGCCAGCAGTCCTAGCGGGAGTGGCGCAGATACGCAGTATTTT. The rearrangement uses TRBV10-1 and TRBJ2-3; TRBD2 aligns across 10 bases. Germline V lookup: CDR1 WNHNN, CDR2 SYGVQD (reference sequence). The CDR3 is made up of 15 amino acids. With 5 bases clipped from V and 4 bases from J, the junction kept 6 bases outside the gene matches.

This chain joins TRBV28 and TRBJ2-7; unclear D gene. This CDR3 comprises 15 residues. Trimming pared 7 bases from V and 2 bases from J, leaving 18 bases between. Germline V CDR1 and CDR2: MDHEN, SYDVKM. The CDR3 protein is CASTDASGNPYEQYF. In DNA form, the CDR3 reads TGTGCCAGCACCGATGCGAGTGGTAACCCCTACGAGCAGTACTTC.

V and J are TRBV6-6 and TRBJ1-1; D might be TRBD1 (5 bases). V lost 5 bases, J lost 0 bases, and 19 bases lay in between. Germline loops: CDR1 MNHNY, CDR2 SVGAGI (reference sequence). The length of the CDR3 is 17 residues. The CDR3 bases are TGTGCCAGCAGTCCAACCACATGGAGGGGAATGAACACTGAAGCTTTCTTT. Its translation: CASSPTTWRGMNTEAFF.

V gene TRBV6-4 combines with J gene TRBJ1-5, with a tentative D call TRBD1 (5 bases). The CDR3 is 14 residues long. V lost 2 bases, J lost 6 bases, and 11 bases lay in between. The germline V gene encodes CDR1 MRHNA and CDR2 SNTAGT. For the CDR3, the DNA is TGTGCCAGCAGTGACGTCTGGGGGGGTCAGCCCCAGCATTTT. Translation: CASSDVWGGQPQHF.

V and J are TRBV30 and TRBJ1-6, with 7 bases matching TRBD1. CDR3 length: 14 amino acids. Germline values: CDR1 GTSNPN, CDR2 SVGIG (reference sequence). V shed 1 base and J 7 bases; nucleotides not matched to a gene: 4. Here the CDR3 reads CAWSADRANSPLHF. The CDR3, as DNA: TGTGCCTGGAGTGCTGACAGGGCAAATTCACCCCTCCACTTT.

V is TRBV5-4 and J is TRBJ2-5; 7 nucleotides align to TRBD1. CDR3 length: 16 residues. The ends lost 0 bases at V and 4 bases at J; junction bases unmatched: 9. CDR1 and CDR2 from the germline V gene are SGHNT and YYREEE (reference sequence). CDR3 DNA: TGTGCCAGCAGCTTGGCGGGGCAGGGGGTGCCAGAGACCCAGTACTTC. Its protein product is CASSLAGQGVPETQYF.

This sequence joins TRBV7-9 and TRBJ2-1, with D perhaps matching TRBD1 (6 bases). The CDR3 has 13 residues. Per the germline V gene, CDR1 is SEHNR and CDR2 is FQNEAQ (reference sequence). V was trimmed by 1 base and J by 8 bases, leaving 9 bases between them. CDR3 amino acids: CASSLDPGDEQFF. In nucleotides, the CDR3 is TGTGCCAGCAGCTTAGACCCAGGGGATGAGCAGTTCTTC.

The chain joins TRBV7-9 to TRBJ1-4; 10 nucleotides match TRBD1. The germline gives CDR1 SEHNR, CDR2 FQNEAQ (reference sequence). CDR3 size: 15 residues. V was clipped by 4 bases and J by 4 bases; unmatched bases: 3. The CDR3 region has the DNA TGTGCCAGCAGCTCAGGGACAGGGGTTAATGAAAAACTGTTTTTT. This sequence encodes CASSSGTGVNEKLFF.